This T cell receptor (beta chain) was sequenced during a study of molecular identifiers for immune sequencing clone quantification. Study-wide background: Replicate RNA came from approximately 20,000 or 100,000 naive CD8 cells and was split five ways, and four parts were sequenced.

The trim removed 0 bases at V and 6 bases at J, leaving 7 bases unmatched. Germline V lookup: CDR1 SGDLS, CDR2 YYNGEE. This CDR3 spans 16 amino acids. TCRdb re-called the PCR reads with MiXCR, one entry per CDR3 protein. The repertoire holds about 640,000 distinct CDR3 sequences, with 15% to 20% as singletons. The clonotype comes from a human donor in good health. Some libraries in this study had Jurkat cell RNA spiked in. Source material: naive CD8+ T cells from blood, with Jurkat cell RNA spiked in. Subset here: FACS-sorted CD8+CD4-CCR7+CD45RA+ naive T cells. This chain links TRBV9 with TRBJ2-2; 8 nucleotides match TRBD2. Here the CDR3 reads CASSVAGLASPGELFF. CDR3 in DNA: TGTGCCAGCAGCGTAGCTGGACTAGCCAGTCCCGGGGAGCTGTTTTTT.